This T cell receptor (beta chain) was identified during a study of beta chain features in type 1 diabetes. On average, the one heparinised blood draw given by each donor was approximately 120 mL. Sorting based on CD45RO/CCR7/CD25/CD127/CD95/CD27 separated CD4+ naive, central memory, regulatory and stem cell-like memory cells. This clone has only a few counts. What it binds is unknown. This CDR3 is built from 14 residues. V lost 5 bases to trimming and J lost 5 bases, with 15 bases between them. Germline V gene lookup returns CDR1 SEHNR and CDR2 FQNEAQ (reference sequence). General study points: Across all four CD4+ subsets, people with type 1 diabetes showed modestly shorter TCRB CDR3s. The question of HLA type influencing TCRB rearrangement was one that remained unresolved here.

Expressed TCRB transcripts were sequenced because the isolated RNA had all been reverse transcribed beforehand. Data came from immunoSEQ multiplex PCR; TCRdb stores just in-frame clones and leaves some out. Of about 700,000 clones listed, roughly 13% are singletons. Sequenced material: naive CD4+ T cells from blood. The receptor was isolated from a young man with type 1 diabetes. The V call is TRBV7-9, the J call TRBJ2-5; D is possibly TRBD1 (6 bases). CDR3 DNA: TGTGCCAGCAGCCCACAGGGCCTGGGGGAGACCCAGTACTTC. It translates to CASSPQGLGETQYF.